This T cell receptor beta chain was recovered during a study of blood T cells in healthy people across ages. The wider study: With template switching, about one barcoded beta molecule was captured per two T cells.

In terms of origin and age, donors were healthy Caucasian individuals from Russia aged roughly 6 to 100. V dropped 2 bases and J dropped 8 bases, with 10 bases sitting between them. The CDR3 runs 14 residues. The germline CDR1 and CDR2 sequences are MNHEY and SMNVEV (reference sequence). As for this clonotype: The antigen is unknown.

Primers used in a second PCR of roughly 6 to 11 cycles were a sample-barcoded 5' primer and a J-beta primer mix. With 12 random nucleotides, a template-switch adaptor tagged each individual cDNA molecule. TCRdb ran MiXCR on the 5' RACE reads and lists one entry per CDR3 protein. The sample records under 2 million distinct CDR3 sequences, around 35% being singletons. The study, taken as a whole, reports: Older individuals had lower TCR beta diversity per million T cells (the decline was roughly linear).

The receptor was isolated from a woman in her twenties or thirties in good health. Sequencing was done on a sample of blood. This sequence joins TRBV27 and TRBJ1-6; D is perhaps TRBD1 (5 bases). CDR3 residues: CASSLRGEHSPLHF. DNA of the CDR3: TGTGCCAGCAGTTTACGGGGGGAGCATTCACCCCTCCACTTT.